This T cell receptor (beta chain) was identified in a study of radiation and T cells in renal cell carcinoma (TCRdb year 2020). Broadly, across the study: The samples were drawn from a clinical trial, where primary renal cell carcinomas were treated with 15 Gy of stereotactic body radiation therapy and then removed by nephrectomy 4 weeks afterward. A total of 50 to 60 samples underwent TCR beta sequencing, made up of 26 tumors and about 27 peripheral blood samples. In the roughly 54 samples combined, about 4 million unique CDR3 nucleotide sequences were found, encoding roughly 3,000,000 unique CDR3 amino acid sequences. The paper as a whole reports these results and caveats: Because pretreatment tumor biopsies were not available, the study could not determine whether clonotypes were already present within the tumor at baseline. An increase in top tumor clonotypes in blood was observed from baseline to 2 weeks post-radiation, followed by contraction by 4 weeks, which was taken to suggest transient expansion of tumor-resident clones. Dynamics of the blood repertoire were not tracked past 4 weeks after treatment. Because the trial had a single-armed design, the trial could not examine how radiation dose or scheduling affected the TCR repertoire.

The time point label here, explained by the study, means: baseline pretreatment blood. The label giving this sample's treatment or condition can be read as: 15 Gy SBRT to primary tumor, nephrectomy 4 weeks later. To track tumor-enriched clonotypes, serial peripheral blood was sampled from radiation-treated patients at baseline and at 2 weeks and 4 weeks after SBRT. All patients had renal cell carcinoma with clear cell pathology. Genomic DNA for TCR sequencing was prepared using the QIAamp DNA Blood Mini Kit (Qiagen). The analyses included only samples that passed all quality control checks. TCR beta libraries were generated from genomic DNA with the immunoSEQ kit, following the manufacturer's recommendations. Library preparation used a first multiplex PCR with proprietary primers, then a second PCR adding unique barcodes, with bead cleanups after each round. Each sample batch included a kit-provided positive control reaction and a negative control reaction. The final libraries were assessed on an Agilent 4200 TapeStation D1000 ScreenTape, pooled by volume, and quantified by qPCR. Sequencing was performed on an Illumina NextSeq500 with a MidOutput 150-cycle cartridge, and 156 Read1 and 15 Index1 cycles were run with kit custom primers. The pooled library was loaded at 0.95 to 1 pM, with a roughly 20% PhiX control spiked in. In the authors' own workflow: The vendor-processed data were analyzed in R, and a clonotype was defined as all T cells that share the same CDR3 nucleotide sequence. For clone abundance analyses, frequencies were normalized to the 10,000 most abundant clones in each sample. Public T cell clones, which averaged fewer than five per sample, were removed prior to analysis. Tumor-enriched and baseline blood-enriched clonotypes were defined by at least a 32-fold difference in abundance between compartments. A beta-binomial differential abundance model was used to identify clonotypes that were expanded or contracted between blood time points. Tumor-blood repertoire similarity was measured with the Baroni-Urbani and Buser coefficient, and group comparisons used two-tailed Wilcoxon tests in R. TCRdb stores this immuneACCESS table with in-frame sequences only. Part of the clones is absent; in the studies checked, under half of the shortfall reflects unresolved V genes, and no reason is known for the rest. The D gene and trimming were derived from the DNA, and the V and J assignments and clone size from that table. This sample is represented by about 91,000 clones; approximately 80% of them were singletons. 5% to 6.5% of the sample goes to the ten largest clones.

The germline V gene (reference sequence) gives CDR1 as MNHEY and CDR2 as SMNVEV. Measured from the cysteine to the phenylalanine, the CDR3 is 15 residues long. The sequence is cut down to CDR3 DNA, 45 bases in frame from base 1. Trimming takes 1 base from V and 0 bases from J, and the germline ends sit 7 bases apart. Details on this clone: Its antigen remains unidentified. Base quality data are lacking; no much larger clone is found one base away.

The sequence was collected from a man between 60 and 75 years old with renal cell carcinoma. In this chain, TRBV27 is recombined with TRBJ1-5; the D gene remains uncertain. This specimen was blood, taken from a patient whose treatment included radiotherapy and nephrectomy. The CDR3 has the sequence CASSLWGNSNQPQHF. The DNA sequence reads TGTGCCAGCAGTTTATGGGGAAATAGCAATCAGCCCCAGCATTTT.